A single sample gave rise to the 19 T cell receptor beta chains below, sequenced in a study of PD-L1 blockade in urothelial cancer. This sample's time point: pretreatment peripheral blood. Assay used: immunoSEQ multiplex PCR; TCRdb lists only in-frame clones, some missing. The repertoire consists of tens of thousands of clones, with 90% occurring once and the leading ten covering 3.5% to 5%. Specimen: PBMCs, collected around atezolizumab (anti-PD-L1) treatment. The receptors here all came from a man between 65 and 85 years old with urothelial cancer.

The genes are TRBV28 and TRBJ2-5; TRBD1 aligns across 8 bases. The V and J ends lost 5 bases and 1 base, in that order; junction bases with no gene match: 6. CDR3 size: 15 residues. Germline CDR1 MDHEN, CDR2 SYDVKM. Here the CDR3 reads CASSTRQGTQETQYF. The CDR3 DNA is TGTGCCAGCAGTACCCGACAGGGGACCCAAGAGACCCAGTACTTC. The full variable domain, completed using reference TRBV28 and TRBJ2-5, is DVKVTQSSRYLVKRTGEKVFLECVQDMDHENMFWYRQDPGLGLRLIYFSYDVKMKEKGDIPEGYSVSREKKERFSLILESASTNQTSMYLCASSTRQGTQETQYFGPGTRLLVL.

The gene calls are TRBV15 and TRBJ2-1; TRBD1 matches 7 bases. Germline V gives CDR1 LNHNV, CDR2 YYDKDF (reference sequence). V trimming: 0 bases; J trimming: 3 bases; junction bases outside the gene matches: 5. This CDR3 is built from 16 residues. The CDR3 sequence is CATSRDRQGFYNEQFF. CDR3 DNA: TGTGCCACCAGCAGAGACCGACAGGGTTTCTACAATGAGCAGTTCTTC. Combining the CDR3 with reference TRBV15 and TRBJ2-1 gives the whole variable domain DAMVIQNPRYQVTQFGKPVTLSCSQTLNHNVMYWYQQKSSQAPKLLFHYYDKDFNNEADTPDNFQSRRPNTSFCFLDIRSPGLGDTAMYLCATSRDRQGFYNEQFFGPGTRLTVL.

The chain uses TRBV5-1 and TRBJ2-1; maybe TRBD2 (5 bases). The CDR3 has 14 amino acids. V lost 4 bases, J lost 3 bases, and 11 bases lay in between. The germline gives CDR1 SGHRS, CDR2 YFSETQ. This CDR3 is CASSPGGNYNEQFF. CDR3 in DNA: TGCGCCAGCAGCCCCGGAGGTAACTACAATGAGCAGTTCTTC.

The chain has TRBV7-9 and TRBJ1-1, with D possibly TRBD1 on 6 matching bases. Trimming cost V 7 bases and J 3 bases, with 12 bases left between them. Germline V gene sequence: CDR1 SEHNR, CDR2 FQNEAQ (reference sequence). The CDR3 loop spans 13 amino acids. CDR3 region: CASTKGGDTEAFF. In nucleotides, the CDR3 is TGTGCCAGCACAAAAGGGGGGGACACTGAAGCTTTCTTT.

In this sample, this clone turned up once. The rearrangement joins TRBV6-1 to TRBJ1-5, with 7 bases aligning to TRBD1. The CDR3 covers 16 residues. V trimming: 4 bases; J trimming: 9 bases; junction bases outside the gene matches: 15. CDR1 and CDR2 from the germline V gene are MNHNS and SASEGT. The CDR3 is CASSARTGAEVRPQHF. CDR3 in DNA: TGTGCCAGCAGTGCCCGGACAGGAGCGGAGGTGAGGCCCCAGCATTTT.

This chain uses TRBV5-5 with TRBJ2-3; 10 bases line up with TRBD1. The trim removed 5 bases at V and 2 bases at J, leaving 8 bases unmatched. This CDR3 has 16 amino acids. The V gene's germline CDR1 is SGHKS and CDR2 YYEKEE (reference sequence). CDR3 DNA sequence: TGTGCCAGCAGACAGACAGGGGGCTTATTCACAGATACGCAGTATTTT. Its translation is CASRQTGGLFTDTQYF.

The chain is built from TRBV4-2 and TRBJ2-5, with D tentatively TRBD2 (5 bases). This CDR3 comprises 18 residues. The V gene's germline CDR1 is LGHNA and CDR2 YNFKEQ. The V end lost 1 base, the J end lost 2 bases, and 20 bases lay between the germline ends. CDR3 nucleotide sequence: TGTGCCAGCAGCCAAGCCGTCCTGAGTAGCGTACTACAAGAGACCCAGTACTTC. Its protein is CASSQAVLSSVLQETQYF.

A few counts support this clone. V is TRBV19 and J is TRBJ1-5; 7 positions match TRBD1. Germline V gives CDR1 LNHDA, CDR2 SQIVND (reference sequence). This CDR3 region has 15 residues. Trimming at V came to 0 bases and at J to 6 bases, leaving 5 bases not matched to a gene. This CDR3 reads CASSIDDRASQPQHF. Written as DNA, the CDR3 is TGTGCCAGTAGTATAGACGACAGGGCATCTCAGCCCCAGCATTTT.

This chain links TRBV6-6 with TRBJ1-1; no reliable D call. CDR3 length: 15 amino acids. Trimming stripped 6 bases from V and 6 bases from J, with 20 bases between. Per the germline V gene, CDR1 is MNHNY and CDR2 is SVGAGI (reference sequence). The chain's CDR3 is CASSPPRVFEAEAFF. The CDR3 bases are TGTGCCAGCAGCCCCCCCCGGGTGTTCGAGGCTGAAGCTTTCTTT.

The chain employs TRBV9 and TRBJ2-3; 7 bases match TRBD2. The V and J ends lost 3 bases and 3 bases, in that order; junction bases with no gene match: 1. Germline V gives CDR1 SGDLS, CDR2 YYNGEE. This CDR3 has 13 amino acids. The CDR3 loop is CASSGRGTDTQYF. For the CDR3, the DNA is TGTGCCAGCAGCGGGCGGGGGACAGATACGCAGTATTTT.

This chain links TRBV28 with TRBJ1-4, with 8 bases aligning to TRBD1. V trimming: 3 bases; J trimming: 8 bases; junction bases outside the gene matches: 8. Germline assignment: CDR1 MDHEN and CDR2 SYDVKM. The CDR3 is 15 amino acids. CDR3: CASSLTGAYGEKLFF. CDR3 bases: TGTGCCAGCAGTTTGACAGGGGCTTACGGGGAAAAACTGTTTTTT.

The chain couples TRBV28 to TRBJ2-7, with 12 bases fitting TRBD2. Losses at the gene ends were 2 bases for V and 6 bases for J; bases not matched to a gene: 5. This CDR3 has 15 amino acids. Germline CDR1 and CDR2: MDHEN and SYDVKM. The CDR3 region has the DNA TGTGCCAGCAGTTTAACGCGACTAGCGGGAGCCGAGCAGTACTTC. Its protein is CASSLTRLAGAEQYF.

The chain uses TRBV28 and TRBJ2-2, with TRBD2 matching over 11 bases. The trim removed 4 bases at V and 2 bases at J, leaving 3 bases unmatched. CDR3 length equals 16 residues. Germline CDR1 reads MDHEN; CDR2 reads SYDVKM. This chain's CDR3 is CASSSSGRLNTGELFF. The CDR3 bases are TGTGCCAGCAGTTCTAGCGGGAGGCTTAACACCGGGGAGCTGTTTTTT.

This chain connects TRBV18 to TRBJ2-1, with 8 bases lining up with TRBD1. Germline CDR1 and CDR2: KGHSH and LQKENI. The CDR3 spans 14 residues. V was clipped by 5 bases and J by 4 bases; unmatched bases: 4. CDR3 sequence (DNA): TGTGCCAGCTCAGGGACAGGACTTTACAATGAGCAGTTCTTC. Protein sequence: CASSGTGLYNEQFF.

The chain carries TRBV28 and TRBJ2-7; D is possibly TRBD1 (6 bases). This CDR3 spans 14 amino acids. V lost 8 bases and J lost 3, with 17 bases in between. Germline V lookup: CDR1 MDHEN, CDR2 SYDVKM. The DNA of the CDR3 is TGTGCCAGCCTAACAGGGTCCCCCCTCTACGAGCAGTACTTC. It codes for CASLTGSPLYEQYF.

The chain combines TRBV28 with TRBJ1-3; D uncertain. The CDR3 loop spans 14 amino acids. V lost 6 bases, J lost 5 bases, and 14 bases lay in between. Germline CDR1 and CDR2: MDHEN and SYDVKM. The CDR3 coding sequence is TGTGCCAGCAGACCGGGGTCTGAACGAAACACCATATATTTT. This gives the protein CASRPGSERNTIYF. Variable domain in full (rest from reference TRBV28 and TRBJ1-3): DVKVTQSSRYLVKRTGEKVFLECVQDMDHENMFWYRQDPGLGLRLIYFSYDVKMKEKGDIPEGYSVSREKKERFSLILESASTNQTSMYLCASRPGSERNTIYFGEGSWLTVV.

The V and J genes are TRBV4-1 and TRBJ2-3; 12 nucleotides agree with TRBD1. The CDR3 contains 16 residues. Germline trimming cut 2 bases from V and 5 bases from J; bases unmatched to any gene: 5. Germline V gene lookup returns CDR1 MGHRA and CDR2 YSYEKL. CDR3 in DNA: TGCGCCAGCAGCCAATCCCGGGACAGGGGGCGAGATACGCAGTATTTT. Translating gives CASSQSRDRGRDTQYF.

The rearrangement joins TRBV19 to TRBJ2-5, with D perhaps TRBD2 (7 bases). CDR3 size: 15 residues. V was clipped by 3 bases and J by 1 base, with 12 bases between them. Germline V CDR1 and CDR2: LNHDA, SQIVND (reference sequence). CDR3 sequence reads: CASSIGGGSQETQYF. CDR3 nucleotide sequence: TGTGCCAGTAGTATTGGGGGGGGCAGCCAAGAGACCCAGTACTTC.

The rearrangement links TRBV5-4 to TRBJ2-3; tentative D call: TRBD2 (6 bases). V shed 2 bases and J shed 3 bases, with 19 bases lying between them. This CDR3 region has 17 residues. Per the germline V gene, CDR1 is SGHNT and CDR2 is YYREEE (reference sequence). This CDR3 is CASSFGLWLASTDTQYF. The CDR3 DNA follows: TGTGCCAGCAGCTTCGGCCTTTGGCTAGCGAGTACAGATACGCAGTATTTT.